The present TCR beta chain was sequenced within a study of blood T cell repertoires in COVID-19. In the study overall: Donors in the United States, Italy and Spain gave samples during acute or convalescent COVID-19. PBMCs, B-cell-depleted T cells, or T cells were the source of the cDNA or gDNA that made up the material.

Seattle researchers signed up patients amid active infection and tracked them longitudinally. After removal of 4 bases from V and 3 bases from J, the junction contained 4 bases not matched to a gene. The CDR3 length is 14 residues. The germline V gene has CDR1 SGHVS and CDR2 FQNEAQ. Original data processing: Amplification of reference gene primers provided the estimated nucleated cell counts. Method: immunoSEQ multiplex PCR; TCRdb's copy keeps in-frame clones and lacks some. Clone size and V and J calls were adopted from that table, with D and trimming inferred from the DNA. The table has roughly 190,000 clones, 82% seen once.

The rearrangement joins TRBV7-8 to TRBJ2-3; 7 nucleotides agree with TRBD1. The receptor was isolated from a woman in her sixties or seventies with COVID-19, enrolled during active disease. The specimen sequenced was peripheral blood. The CDR3 sequence: CASSSTGVTDTQYF. The CDR3 bases are TGTGCCAGCAGCTCAACAGGGGTAACAGATACGCAGTATTTT.